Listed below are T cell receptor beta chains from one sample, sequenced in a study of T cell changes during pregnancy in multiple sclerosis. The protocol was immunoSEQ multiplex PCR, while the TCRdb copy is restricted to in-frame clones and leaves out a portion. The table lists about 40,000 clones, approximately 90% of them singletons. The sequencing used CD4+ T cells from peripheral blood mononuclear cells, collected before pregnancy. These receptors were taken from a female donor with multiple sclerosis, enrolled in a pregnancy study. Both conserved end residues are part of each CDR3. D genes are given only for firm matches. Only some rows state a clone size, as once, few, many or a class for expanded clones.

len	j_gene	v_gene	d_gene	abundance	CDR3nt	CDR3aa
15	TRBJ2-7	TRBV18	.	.	TGTGCCAGCTCACCCCTCGGGAACTCTGACAACGAGCAGTACTTC	CASSPLGNSDNEQYF
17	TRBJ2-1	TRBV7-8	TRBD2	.	TGTGCCAGCAGCTTATTGGTAGCGGGTAGCTCCTACAATGAGCAGTTCTTC	CASSLLVAGSSYNEQFF
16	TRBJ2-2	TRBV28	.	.	TGTGCCAGCTTATCTCGGGGGAAGGGGGCCGGCGGGGAGCTGTTTTTT	CASLSRGKGAGGELFF
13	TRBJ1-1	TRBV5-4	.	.	TGTGCTAGCCAGATCGTACCAAACACTGAAGCTTTCTTT	CASQIVPNTEAFF
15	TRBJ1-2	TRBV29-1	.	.	TGCAGCGTCAGCCCTTGGGAGGGGAATCACTATGGCTACACCTTC	CSVSPWEGNHYGYTF
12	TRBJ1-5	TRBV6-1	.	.	TGTGCCAGCAGTCAAGGCGAACAGCCCCAGCATTTT	CASSQGEQPQHF
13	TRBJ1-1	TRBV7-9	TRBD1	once	TGTGCCAGCAGCTTAGAGGGGACAGGAGAAGCTTTCTTT	CASSLEGTGEAFF
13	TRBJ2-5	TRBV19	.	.	TGTGCCAGTAGTTTGGGGCGCCAAGAGACCCAGTACTTC	CASSLGRQETQYF
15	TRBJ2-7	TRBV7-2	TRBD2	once	TGTGCCAGCAGCTCCGAACTAGCGGGACCCTACGAGCAGTACTTC	CASSSELAGPYEQYF
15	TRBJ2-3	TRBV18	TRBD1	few	TGTGCCAGCTCTCCGGGACAGGGGGAGAAAGATACGCAGTATTTT	CASSPGQGEKDTQYF
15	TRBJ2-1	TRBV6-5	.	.	TGTGCCAGCAGTCGGGACGGGAGCTCCTACAATGAGCAGTTCTTC	CASSRDGSSYNEQFF
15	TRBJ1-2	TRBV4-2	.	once	TGTGCCAGCAGCCAAGATGAGCGGATTCGGTCGGGCTACACCTTC	CASSQDERIRSGYTF
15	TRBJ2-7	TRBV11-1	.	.	TGTGCCAGCAGCTTAGGCCGCAGCGCTTCCTACGAGCAGTACTTC	CASSLGRSASYEQYF
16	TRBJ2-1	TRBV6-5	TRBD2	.	TGTGCCAGCAGTTACTCTGGCGGGAGGGCCCCAAGGGAGCAGTTCTTC	CASSYSGGRAPREQFF
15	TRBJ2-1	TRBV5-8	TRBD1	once	TGTGCCAGCAGCTTTGGGGACAGCTCCTACAATGAGCAGTTCTTC	CASSFGDSSYNEQFF
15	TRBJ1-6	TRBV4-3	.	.	TGCGCCAGCAGCCAAGGAATCGGGGGGGATTCACCCCTCCACTTT	CASSQGIGGDSPLHF
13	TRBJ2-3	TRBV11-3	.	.	TGTGCCAGCAGCTTATCTAGCACAGATACGCAGTATTTT	CASSLSSTDTQYF
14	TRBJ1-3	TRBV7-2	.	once	TGTGCCAGCAGCTTATCAGGGGCTGGAAACACCATATATTTT	CASSLSGAGNTIYF
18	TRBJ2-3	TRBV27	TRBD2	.	TGTGCCAGCAGTTTATTGCCCTTAGGCGGGAGCGGCACAGATACGCAGTATTTT	CASSLLPLGGSGTDTQYF
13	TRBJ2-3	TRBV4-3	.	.	TGCGCCAGCAGCCCCTACTACGCAGATACGCAGTATTTT	CASSPYYADTQYF
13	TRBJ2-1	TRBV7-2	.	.	TGTGCCAGCAGCTTAGGGCTTTACAATGAGCAGTTCTTC	CASSLGLYNEQFF
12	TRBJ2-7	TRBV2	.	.	TGTGCCAGCAGTGAATTCTTATACGAGCAGTACTTC	CASSEFLYEQYF
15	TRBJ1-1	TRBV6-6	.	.	TGTGTCAGCAGTTACTCCTCAGGGATAAACACTGAAGCTTTCTTT	CVSSYSSGINTEAFF
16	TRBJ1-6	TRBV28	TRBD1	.	TGTGCCAGCAGTCCGGCCCAGGGGGTATATAATTCACCCCTCCACTTT	CASSPAQGVYNSPLHF
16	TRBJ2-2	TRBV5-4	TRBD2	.	TGTGCCAGCAGCCGACTAGCGGGGCCGAACACCGGGGAGCTGTTTTTT	CASSRLAGPNTGELFF
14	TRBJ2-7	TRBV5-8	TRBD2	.	TGTGCCAGCAGCTTGTTACTAGCGGGACGCGAGCAGTACTTC	CASSLLLAGREQYF
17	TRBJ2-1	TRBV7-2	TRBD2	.	TGTGCCAGCAGCTTAGCCGGAGCAGGGAGGGCCTACAATGAGCAGTTCTTC	CASSLAGAGRAYNEQFF
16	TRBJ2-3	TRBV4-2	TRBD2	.	TGTGCCAGCAGCCGAGGCCGGGAGGGGGGCACAGATACGCAGTATTTT	CASSRGREGGTDTQYF
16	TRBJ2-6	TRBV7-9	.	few	TGTGCCAGCAGCCAGGCAGGGCGATCTGGGGCCAACGTCCTGACTTTC	CASSQAGRSGANVLTF
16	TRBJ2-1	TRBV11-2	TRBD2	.	TGTGCCAGCAGCTTAGAGGTTTCTAGCGGGAGGGCATCGCAGTTCTTC	CASSLEVSSGRASQFF
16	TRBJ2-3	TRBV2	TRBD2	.	TGTGCCAGCAGCGCGCCCGGGACTAGCGGGAGACATACGCAGTATTTT	CASSAPGTSGRHTQYF
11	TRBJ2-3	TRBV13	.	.	TGTGCCAGCAGTTCCGGGGATACGCAGTATTTT	CASSSGDTQYF
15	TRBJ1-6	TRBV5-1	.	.	TGCGCCAGCAGCTTGGCCTTAGGGGGAAATTCACCCCTCCACTTT	CASSLALGGNSPLHF
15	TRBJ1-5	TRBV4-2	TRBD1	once	TGTGCCAGCAGCCAAGATCCAGGGGGCTATCAGCCCCAGCATTTT	CASSQDPGGYQPQHF
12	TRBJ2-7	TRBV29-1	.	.	TGCAGCGTTGGTCTAGGCATGTACGAGCAGTACTTC	CSVGLGMYEQYF
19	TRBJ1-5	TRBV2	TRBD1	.	TGTGCCAGCAGTGACCACCCACCCGACAGGGGTCATAGCAATCAGCCCCAGCATTTT	CASSDHPPDRGHSNQPQHF
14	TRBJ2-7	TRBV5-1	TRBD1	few	TGCGCCAGCAGCTGGCGACAGGGCTCCTACGAGCAGTACTTC	CASSWRQGSYEQYF
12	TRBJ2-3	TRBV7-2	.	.	TGTGCCAGCAGCTTAGTGGCGGGCGTGCTGTATTTT	CASSLVAGVLYF
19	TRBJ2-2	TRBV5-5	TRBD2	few	TGTGCCAGCAGCTTAAGGGGACTAGCGGGTGACGCGAACACCGGGGAGCTGTTTTTT	CASSLRGLAGDANTGELFF
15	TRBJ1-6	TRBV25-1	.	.	TGTGCCAGCAGTCCGTCGACAGTTAAGGATTCACCCCTCCACTTT	CASSPSTVKDSPLHF
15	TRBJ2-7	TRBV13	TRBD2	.	TGTGCCAGCAGCCCTACTAGCGGGAGGGGCTACGAGCAGTACTTC	CASSPTSGRGYEQYF
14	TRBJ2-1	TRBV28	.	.	TGTGCCAGCAGCTACCTCGCAGGGGTGGGTGAGCAGTTCTTC	CASSYLAGVGEQFF
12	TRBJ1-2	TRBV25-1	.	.	TGTGCCAGCAGTCCCCATGGGAGCGGCTACACCTTC	CASSPHGSGYTF
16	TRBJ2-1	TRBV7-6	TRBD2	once	TGTGCCAGCAGCTTAGGACCCAGCGGGAGTCGGAATGAGCAGTTCTTC	CASSLGPSGSRNEQFF
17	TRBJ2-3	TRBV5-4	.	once	TGTGCCAGCAGCTTCGACAGAGGAGCCGCTAGCACAGATACGCAGTATTTT	CASSFDRGAASTDTQYF
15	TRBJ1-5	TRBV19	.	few	TGTGCCAGTAGTATTTTCGTCGGTAGCAATCAGCCCCAGCATTTT	CASSIFVGSNQPQHF
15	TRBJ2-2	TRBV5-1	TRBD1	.	TGCGCCAGCAGCTTGAAGACAGGGGGAACCGGGGAGCTGTTTTTT	CASSLKTGGTGELFF
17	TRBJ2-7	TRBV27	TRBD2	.	TGTGCCAGCAGCTCCGGTAAGAGACTAGCAGAATCCTACGAGCAGTACTTC	CASSSGKRLAESYEQYF
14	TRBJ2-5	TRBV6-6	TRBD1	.	TGTGCCAGCAGTTACCCGCCAGGGGGCGAGACCCAGTACTTC	CASSYPPGGETQYF
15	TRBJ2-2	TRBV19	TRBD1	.	TGTGCCAGTAGTAGGGGGACAGTTAACACCGGGGAGCTGTTTTTT	CASSRGTVNTGELFF
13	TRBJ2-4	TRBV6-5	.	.	TGTGCCAGCAGATCACAGGGAAAGAACATTCAGTACTTC	CASRSQGKNIQYF
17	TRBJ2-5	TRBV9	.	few	TGTGCCAGCAGCGTAGCGGTGGCAGGAAGGGAGCAAGAGACCCAGTACTTC	CASSVAVAGREQETQYF
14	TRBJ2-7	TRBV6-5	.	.	TGTGCCAGCAGTTACTCGGAGAGCTCCTACGAGCAGTACTTC	CASSYSESSYEQYF
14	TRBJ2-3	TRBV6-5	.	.	TGTGCCAGCAAGCTACAGGGAAGCACAGATACGCAGTATTTT	CASKLQGSTDTQYF
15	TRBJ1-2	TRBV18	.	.	TGTGCCAGCTCACCACTAGAAGGGGTCAGGTATGGCTACACCTTC	CASSPLEGVRYGYTF
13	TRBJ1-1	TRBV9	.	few	TGTGCCAGCAGCGTCGGGGGTGACACTGAAGCTTTCTTT	CASSVGGDTEAFF
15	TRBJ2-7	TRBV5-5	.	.	TGTGCCAGCAGCATTGACAGTCTCAGCTCCTACGAGCAGTACTTC	CASSIDSLSSYEQYF
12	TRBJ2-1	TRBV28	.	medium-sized	TGTGCCAGCAGTTCCCTAGCCAATGAGCAGTTCTTC	CASSSLANEQFF
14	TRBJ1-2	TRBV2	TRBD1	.	TGTGCCAGCAGTGAGAGGACAGGGAACTATGGCTACACCTTC	CASSERTGNYGYTF
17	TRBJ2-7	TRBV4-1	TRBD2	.	TGCGCCAGCAGCCAAGATCGGGGACTAGCGGGAGTTTACGAGCAGTACTTC	CASSQDRGLAGVYEQYF